The rows below give T cell receptor beta chains drawn from one sample of a study of blood T cell repertoires in COVID-19. Clones were sequenced by immunoSEQ multiplex PCR, and TCRdb holds only the in-frame ones, with some missing. The table includes some 300,000 clones, 75% to 90% detected once. Material: peripheral blood. The source of these receptors is a woman in her seventies with COVID-19, enrolled during active disease. Each CDR3 is given with its conserved first and last residue. Fields, in order: J gene, D gene, V gene, clone size, CDR3 DNA, CDR3 protein. D genes are given only for firm matches. Clone size appears in some rows only: once, few, many, or a class for an expanded clone.

TRBJ2-5 NA TRBV2 NA TGTGCCAGCAATTGGTCCGGGGAGACCCAGTACTTC CASNWSGETQYF
TRBJ2-3 TRBD2 TRBV19 NA TGTGCCAGTAGCAGACTAGCGGGGAAAGGGGTAAGGACAGATACGCAGTATTTT CASSRLAGKGVRTDTQYF
TRBJ1-1 TRBD1 TRBV12-5 NA TGTGCTAGTGGTCTTGGACAGGCGACCACTGAAGCTTTCTTT CASGLGQATTEAFF
TRBJ1-6 NA TRBV9 NA TGTGCCAGCAGCGTAGAAGTGCAGGGAAATTCACCCCTCCACTTT CASSVEVQGNSPLHF
TRBJ2-1 TRBD1 TRBV29-1 NA TGCAGCGTCTCGGGACAGGGGTGGTTCTTC CSVSGQGWFF
TRBJ2-7 NA TRBV10-3 NA TGTGCCATCAGTGAGTCTATTACTGACGAGCAGTACTTC CAISESITDEQYF
TRBJ2-7 NA TRBV9 NA TGTGCCAGCAGCGTATATGGCGGCGGCTCCTACGAGCAGTACTTC CASSVYGGGSYEQYF
TRBJ1-1 TRBD1 TRBV5-1 NA TGCGCCAGCAGCTTGGCAGGGACAGGGTACGGGAACACTGAAGCTTTCTTT CASSLAGTGYGNTEAFF
TRBJ1-4 TRBD1 TRBV3-1/TRBV3-2 NA TGTGCCAGCAGCCGGACAGGGAGGTTTACTAATGAAAAACTGTTTTTT CASSRTGRFTNEKLFF
TRBJ1-1 NA TRBV5-6 NA TGTGCCAGCACCATAACAGGGATGGACACTGAAGCTTTCTTT CASTITGMDTEAFF
TRBJ1-1 TRBD1 TRBV24-1 few TGTGCCACCAGTGATTCTTGGACAGGGAGTGAAGCTTTCTTT CATSDSWTGSEAFF
TRBJ2-7 NA TRBV6-5 NA TGTGCCAGCAGTTACTCGGAGGGAGGTCCCCTATACGAGCAGTACTTC CASSYSEGGPLYEQYF
TRBJ1-1 NA TRBV2 NA TGTGCCAGCTGCCGGGATTTAAACACTGAAGCTTTCTTT CASCRDLNTEAFF
TRBJ2-3 TRBD1 TRBV24-1 NA TGTGCCACCAGTGACCCAGGACAGGTGGCAGATACGCAGTATTTT CATSDPGQVADTQYF
TRBJ1-1 TRBD1 TRBV30 NA TGTGCCTGGGGCCGGACAGGTATGAACACTGAAGCTTTCTTT CAWGRTGMNTEAFF
TRBJ1-3 NA TRBV6-1 NA TGTGCCAGCAGTGGTGGAGTCGTCAGCTCTGGAAACACCATATATTTT CASSGGVVSSGNTIYF
TRBJ1-2 NA TRBV27 NA TGTGCCAGCAGAGGACAGTTTAACTATGGCTACACCTTC CASRGQFNYGYTF
TRBJ1-1 NA TRBV12-3/TRBV12-4 few TGTGCCAGCAGTAAGACAGGGAACACTGAAGCTTTCTTT CASSKTGNTEAFF
TRBJ1-2 NA TRBV7-3 NA TGTGCCAGCAGCTTAACGGTTGAGGCAGGGGCGGGCTATGGCTACACCTTC CASSLTVEAGAGYGYTF
TRBJ2-7 TRBD1 TRBV2 NA TGTGCCAGCAGCTGGACAGGGGGCGGAGAGCAGTACTTC CASSWTGGGEQYF
TRBJ2-3 NA TRBV7-2 once TGTGCCAGCAGCTTACCTCGGGGTACGCAGTATTTT CASSLPRGTQYF
TRBJ1-1 TRBD1 TRBV19 few TGTGCCAGTAGTCCCCTTTCGACAGGGGTAAAAACTGAAGCTTTCTTT CASSPLSTGVKTEAFF
TRBJ1-2 NA TRBV7-9 NA TGTGCCAGCAGCCCGAGGGCAAGTTCAATCTATGGCTACACCTTC CASSPRASSIYGYTF